The 26 T cell receptor beta chains below all came from one sample that was sequenced in a study of human T cells and chemical hapten exposure. Documented time point: patch test 3, about 24 weeks after DPC sensitization. Treatment described: therapeutic diphenylcyclopropenone sensitization with weekly scalp DPC. TCRdb analysed the RACE reads with MiXCR anew, one entry per CDR3 protein. The repertoire has approximately 160,000 distinct CDR3 sequences, 28% of them found once; the top ten carry about 2.1%. The material was whole blood, obtained in connection with sensitization to the hapten diphenylcyclopropenone (DPC). These receptors were collected from a woman between 18 and 29 years old with alopecia areata. Some clones in this sample may be carry-over from other donors' samples.

There are a few counts of this clonotype. The chain recombines TRBV20-1 with TRBJ2-7, with TRBD1 identical over 10 bases. The germline CDR1 and CDR2 sequences are DFQATT and SNEGSKA (reference sequence). This CDR3 comprises 14 residues. With 6 bases clipped from V and 2 bases from J, the junction kept 7 bases outside the gene matches. In DNA, the CDR3 is TGCAGTGCCCCGGGACAGGGGAAAACCTACGAGCAGTACTTC. It translates to CSAPGQGKTYEQYF.

There are many counts of this clonotype. V and J are TRBV19 and TRBJ2-1, with D perhaps TRBD2 (7 bases). Trimming took off 3 bases at V and 8 bases at J, with 20 bases between the two ends. In germline, CDR1 is LNHDA, CDR2 SQIVND (reference sequence). The CDR3 is made up of 16 amino acids. CDR3 region: CASSMGRGFVQDEQFF. As DNA, the CDR3 is TGTGCCAGTAGTATGGGGAGGGGGTTCGTACAAGATGAGCAGTTCTTC.

The rearrangement links TRBV6-6 to TRBJ2-5; 7 bases fit TRBD1. Trimming took 6 bases from V and 5 from J; bases not matched to a gene: 6. The CDR3 is made up of 13 amino acids. Germline assignment: CDR1 MNHNY and CDR2 SVGAGI (reference sequence). CDR3 residues: CASRQGYGETQYF. DNA for the CDR3: TGTGCCAGCAGACAGGGGTACGGGGAGACCCAGTACTTC.

Concerning this clonotype: One end of the junction fails to match germline, which may point to a read error. The genes are TRBV11-3 and TRBJ2-1; D perhaps matches TRBD2 (5 bases). The germline V gene has CDR1 SGHNT and CDR2 YENEEA. CDR3 length: 12 amino acids. In DNA, the CDR3 is TGTGTCAGCAGCCCAGGTCCCGAGGGGCAGTTCTTC. Amino acids: CVSSPGPEGQFF.

V and J are TRBV30 and TRBJ1-2; D is unresolved. Germline V lookup: CDR1 GTSNPN, CDR2 SVGIG (reference sequence). CDR3 size: 12 residues. Trimming shortened V by 4 bases and J by 4 bases, and 10 bases separated the two germline ends. CDR3 loop: CAWNVGSYGYTF. The CDR3 bases are TGTGCCTGGAATGTTGGGAGCTATGGCTACACCTTC.

V gene TRBV10-3 combines with J gene TRBJ1-5, with D hard to call. This CDR3 has 15 amino acids. Germline V gene sequence: CDR1 ENHRY, CDR2 SYGVKD. Trimming removed 0 bases from V and 5 bases from J, with 11 bases in between. For the CDR3, the DNA is TGTGCCATCAGTGAGTCCACCACGGGTTATCAGCCCCAGCATTTT. Amino acid sequence: CAISESTTGYQPQHF.

This clonotype was seen a few times. This chain uses TRBV12-3 or TRBV12-4 with TRBJ1-5, with D unresolved. The CDR3 has 14 amino acids. Trimming shortened V by 7 bases and J by 1 base, and 11 bases separated the two germline ends. The CDR3 DNA sequence: TGTGCCAGCATGGGAGGGCACAGCAATCAGCCCCAGCATTTT. As protein: CASMGGHSNQPQHF.

The J gene is TRBJ2-3, the V gene TRBV7-3, with 7 bases lining up with TRBD1. The germline CDR1 and CDR2 sequences are SGHTA and FQGTGA. The CDR3 has 15 residues. Trimming removed 3 bases from V and 0 bases from J; junction bases left unmatched: 3. CDR3: CASSFGQASTDTQYF. The CDR3 DNA follows: TGTGCCAGCAGCTTTGGACAGGCTAGCACAGATACGCAGTATTTT. The full variable domain, completed using reference TRBV7-3 and TRBJ2-3, is GAGVSQTPSNKVTEKGKYVELRCDPISGHTALYWYRQSLGQGPEFLIYFQGTGAADDSGLPNDRFFAVRPEGSVSTLKIQRTERGDSAVYLCASSFGQASTDTQYFGPGTRLTVL.

This clonotype was detected only a few times. V usage is TRBV7-9 and J usage is TRBJ1-5; possibly TRBD1 for D (5 bases). Germline lookup yields CDR1 SEHNR and CDR2 FQNEAQ (reference sequence). The CDR3 runs to 14 residues. The V end was cut by 4 bases, the J end by 7 bases, with 14 bases between. For the CDR3, the DNA is TGTGCCAGCAGCTACTCCCAGGGAGGGCAGCCCCAGCATTTT. Its protein product is CASSYSQGGQPQHF.

CDR3 bases: TGTGCCAGCAGCCAGGGGGAAGGGAGCAATCAGCCCCAGCATTTT. It yields the protein CASSQGEGSNQPQHF. The chain carries TRBV4-2 and TRBJ1-5; weak D call: TRBD1 (5 bases). CDR3 length: 15 residues. Looked up from germline, CDR1 is LGHNA and CDR2 is YNFKEQ. V was pared by 3 bases and J by 1 base, with 10 bases between.

This clonotype turned up a few times. J is TRBJ1-1 and V is TRBV20-1; the D is unclear. This CDR3 has 12 residues. Germline V gene sequence: CDR1 DFQATT, CDR2 SNEGSKA (reference sequence). The V gene lost 8 bases and the J gene lost 1 base, with 11 bases spanning the gap. CDR3 sequence: CSSDTKNTEAFF. The CDR3 bases are TGCAGTTCAGACACAAAGAACACTGAAGCTTTCTTT.

The gene calls are TRBV18 and TRBJ1-6; 8 bases are a match to TRBD1. The V gene end was trimmed by 5 bases and the J gene end by 10 bases; junction bases not matched to a gene: 7. The germline V gene has CDR1 KGHSH and CDR2 LQKENI. The CDR3 length is 14 residues. This CDR3 reads CASSLQGEESPLHF. The CDR3 DNA is TGTGCCAGCTCATTACAGGGGGAAGAGTCACCCCTCCACTTT.

The rearrangement uses TRBV6-2 or TRBV6-3 and TRBJ2-7; no clear D. The V end was cut by 6 bases, the J end by 6 bases, with 9 bases between. The germline gives CDR1 MNHEY, CDR2 SVGEGT. This CDR3 is built from 11 residues. CDR3 in amino acids: CASSWWGEQYF. CDR3 DNA sequence: TGTGCCAGCAGCTGGTGGGGCGAGCAGTACTTC.

This chain connects TRBV12-3 or TRBV12-4 to TRBJ1-5; D may be TRBD1 (5 bases). Trimming cost V 6 bases and J 2 bases, with 17 bases left between them. The CDR3 has 16 amino acids. The CDR3 region is CASRSTGGAGNQPQHF. For the CDR3, the DNA is TGTGCCAGCAGATCCACAGGTGGGGCCGGCAATCAGCCCCAGCATTTT.

The rearrangement links TRBV7-2 to TRBJ2-1; D gene unclear. This CDR3 contains 14 residues. CDR1 is SGHTA and CDR2 is FQGNSA in the germline V gene. V was cut by 0 bases and J by 9 bases, with 12 bases left in between. The CDR3 bases are TGTGCCAGCAGCTTAGCGTTATTAGTCAGTGAGCAGTTCTTC. It translates to CASSLALLVSEQFF.

This clonotype was picked up many times. The chain combines TRBV12-3 or TRBV12-4 with TRBJ2-2; no definite D call. V lost 3 bases to trimming and J lost 3 bases, with 11 bases between them. The CDR3 is 15 amino acids. The CDR3 sequence: CASSLSGHYTGELFF. CDR3 sequence (DNA): TGTGCCAGCAGTTTGTCCGGGCACTACACCGGGGAGCTGTTTTTT.

At least ten counts were recorded for this clonotype. The genes are TRBV25-1 and TRBJ2-1; 8 bases are a match to TRBD2. This CDR3 contains 14 residues. The germline CDR1 and CDR2 sequences are MGHDK and SYGVNS. J was trimmed by 7 bases and V by 6 bases; bases with no gene match: 8. The CDR3 loop is CASRSGGGSNEQFF. The CDR3 DNA reads as TGTGCCAGCAGATCGGGAGGGGGGTCAAATGAGCAGTTCTTC.

This clonotype was seen only a few times. The chain employs TRBV7-9 and TRBJ1-1; D gene unclear. The CDR3 runs 12 residues. V was clipped by 6 bases and J by 3 bases, with 8 bases between them. Germline V gene data show CDR1 as SEHNR and CDR2 as FQNEAQ (reference sequence). The CDR3 coding sequence is TGTGCCAGCAGACTGGCGGACACTGAAGCTTTCTTT. Translation gives CASRLADTEAFF.

The CDR3 loop is CASRPRWGETQYF. The CDR3 DNA reads TGTGCCAGCAGGCCCAGGTGGGGAGAGACCCAGTACTTC. The rearrangement links TRBV7-2 to TRBJ2-5; no clear D gene. The length of the CDR3 is 13 residues. Germline V gene lookup returns CDR1 SGHTA and CDR2 FQGNSA. V lost 6 bases and J 4 bases, leaving 12 bases between the germline ends. The full variable domain, rest sourced from reference TRBV7-2 and TRBJ2-5, is GAGVSQSPSNKVTEKGKDVELRCDPISGHTALYWYRQSLGQGLEFLIYFQGNSAPDKSGLPSDRFSAERTGGSVSTLTIQRTQQEDSAVYLCASRPRWGETQYFGPGTRLLVL.

This clonotype was recorded many times. The chain employs TRBV20-1 and TRBJ2-7; the D is unclear. Deletions cut 2 bases from V and 0 bases from J, with 2 bases between. Germline lookup yields CDR1 DFQATT and CDR2 SNEGSKA (reference sequence). The CDR3 covers 11 residues. As DNA, the CDR3 is TGCAGTGCTAGACACTCCTACGAGCAGTACTTC. It is translated as CSARHSYEQYF.

This clonotype has a handful of counts. The rearrangement joins TRBV7-9 to TRBJ1-4; D is undetermined. With 5 bases removed from V and 9 bases from J, the gap between germline ends came to 10 bases. The germline CDR1 and CDR2 sequences are SEHNR and FQNEAQ (reference sequence). The CDR3 totals 12 residues. The CDR3 nucleotides are TGTGCCAGCAGCCCCGAGGTCAAAAAACTGTTTTTT. The encoded protein is CASSPEVKKLFF.

In this sample, this clonotype turned up many times. The chain combines TRBV29-1 with TRBJ2-5; 8 bases are shared with TRBD2. Unmatched junction bases numbered 1, after V lost 4 bases and J lost 3 bases. CDR3 size: 12 residues. Germline CDR1 and CDR2: SQVTM and ANQGSEA. Here the CDR3 DNA reads TGCAGCGTTGGGCGGGGGGAAGAGACCCAGTACTTC. The encoded protein is CSVGRGEETQYF. The full variable domain, rest sourced from reference TRBV29-1 and TRBJ2-5, is SAVISQKPSRDICQRGTSLTIQCQVDSQVTMMFWYRQQPGQSLTLIATANQGSEATYESGFVIDKFPISRPNLTFSTLTVSNMSPEDSSIYLCSVGRGEETQYFGPGTRLLVL.

The sample holds a few counts of this clonotype. The chain combines TRBV4-3 with TRBJ2-4; TRBD2 might be the D (6 bases). CDR1 is LGHNA and CDR2 is YSLEER in the germline V gene. The ends were cut back, 1 base at V and 8 bases at J, with 15 bases in the middle. The CDR3 has 15 residues. The CDR3 DNA reads TGCGCCAGCAGCCAAGTAGCATCGGGAGAGCACATTCAGTACTTC. It codes for CASSQVASGEHIQYF.

As DNA, the CDR3 is TGTGCCAGCAGTTCCCTTGACCAGGGAGTTAGGAATGAGCAGTTCTTC. It specifies CASSSLDQGVRNEQFF. V is TRBV6-2 or TRBV6-3 and J is TRBJ2-1; D might be TRBD1 or TRBD2, each matching 5 bases. Germline loops: CDR1 MNHEY, CDR2 SVGEGT. This CDR3 contains 16 residues. Between the trimmed V and J ends, which lost 4 bases and 7 bases, there was a span of 20 bases.

This clonotype occurred a few times. The chain recombines TRBV7-2 with TRBJ2-7; 9 nucleotides line up with TRBD1. V lost 2 bases, J lost 7 bases, and 9 bases stayed unmatched. The CDR3 is 15 residues long. The germline V gene has CDR1 SGHTA and CDR2 FQGNSA. The CDR3 DNA sequence: TGTGCCAGCAGCTTACAACAGGGGGCATCTTGGGAGCAGTACTTC. Residues: CASSLQQGASWEQYF.

The chain combines TRBV11-1 with TRBJ2-2, with D perhaps TRBD1 (6 bases). This CDR3 is 14 amino acids long. Per germline, CDR1 SGHAT and CDR2 FQDESV (reference sequence). V gave up 4 bases and J gave up 1 base, with 7 bases separating them. The CDR3 region has the DNA TGTGCCAGCAGCTCGGACAGGAACACCGGGGAGCTGTTTTTT. Translated: CASSSDRNTGELFF.